Each of the 16 T cell receptor beta chains below was sequenced from the same sample in a study of Graves' ophthalmopathy and Graves' hyperthyroidism. Transcripts of RNA were the source for amplifying TCR beta CDR3 regions. First-round RT-PCR used HTBI primers; second-round multiplex PCR followed. Using its own MiXCR run on the multiplex PCR reads, TCRdb lists one record per CDR3 protein. The data show 400,000 or so distinct CDR3 sequences, approximately 15% seen once. The sequenced material came from peripheral blood. The receptors stem from a woman in her late teens or twenties with stable Graves' hyperthyroidism.

This clonotype was observed many times. The chain has TRBV6-5 and TRBJ1-5; 7 nucleotides align to TRBD1. The CDR3 has 14 residues. V was pared by 4 bases and J by 7 bases, with 7 bases of the junction left unmatched. Germline values: CDR1 MNHEY, CDR2 SVGAGI. CDR3 in amino acids: CASSWTGGGQPQHF. The CDR3 DNA is TGTGCCAGCAGTTGGACAGGCGGTGGGCAGCCCCAGCATTTT.

A note on this clonotype: The conserved phenylalanine or tryptophan normally closing the CDR3 is absent here, so this likely arose from a read error. The CDR3 loop reads CAISLTNQPQHI. As DNA, the CDR3 is TGTGCCATCAGCTTGACTAATCAGCCCCAGCATATT. The genes are TRBV7-2 and TRBJ1-5; D call uncertain. This CDR3 has 12 amino acids. Germline lookup yields CDR1 SGHTA and CDR2 FQGNSA.

On this clonotype itself: Given a much more abundant clone one base away, this may be a read error. In this CDR3 the conserved last residue, phenylalanine or tryptophan, is missing, so a read error is likely. The chain is built from TRBV29-1 and TRBJ1-1, with a weak D call TRBD1 (6 bases). CDR3 length equals 12 residues. Between the trimmed V and J ends, which lost 4 bases and 0 bases, there was a span of 6 bases. Germline assignment: CDR1 SQVTM and CDR2 ANQGSEA. The CDR3 coding sequence is TGCAGCGTTGGGGACATGAACACTGAAGCTTTCTAT. It codes for CSVGDMNTEAFY.

This clonotype occurred many times. This chain connects TRBV6-5 to TRBJ1-1; D remains unclear. The germline gives CDR1 MNHEY, CDR2 SVGAGI. Trimming took off 4 bases at V and 0 bases at J, with 12 bases between the two ends. The CDR3 contains 15 residues. The CDR3 bases are TGTGCCAGCAGTTCATCCGGGAGAATGAACACTGAAGCTTTCTTT. Its translation is CASSSSGRMNTEAFF.

The CDR3 is CASSVVALLAKNIQYF. In DNA form, the CDR3 reads TGTGCCAGCAGCGTAGTTGCTTTACTAGCCAAAAACATTCAGTACTTC. The rearrangement links TRBV9 to TRBJ2-4, with unresolved D. Trimming pared 0 bases from V and 0 bases from J, leaving 10 bases between. CDR1 and CDR2 (germline): SGDLS, YYNGEE. The CDR3 loop spans 16 amino acids.

This clonotype has at least ten counts. J is TRBJ1-5 and V is TRBV6-1; the D gene is possibly TRBD1 (6 bases). The CDR3 totals 16 residues. The V gene's germline CDR1 is MNHNS and CDR2 SASEGT. The ends were cut back, 8 bases at V and 1 base at J, with 18 bases in the middle. Here the CDR3 reads CASRGGGAGSNQPQHF. CDR3 DNA sequence: TGTGCCAGCCGTGGGGGGGGCGCGGGCAGCAATCAGCCCCAGCATTTT.

In this sample, this clonotype turned up many times. The chain employs TRBV7-8 and TRBJ1-2; D is uncertain. Trimming left V 1 base short and J 3 bases short, with 12 bases between. The germline V gene has CDR1 SGHVS and CDR2 FQNEAQ. CDR3 length: 15 amino acids. CDR3 protein: CASSLEGYGYYGYTF. In DNA, the CDR3 is TGTGCCAGCAGCTTAGAAGGCTACGGATACTATGGCTACACCTTC.

This clonotype was detected many times. The chain combines TRBV6-5 with TRBJ1-1, with D maybe TRBD1 (5 bases). V shed 0 bases and J shed 0 bases, with 8 bases lying between them. This CDR3 comprises 15 residues. CDR1 and CDR2 from the germline V gene are MNHEY and SVGAGI. CDR3 coding DNA: TGTGCCAGCAGTTACTCGACAGTACTGAACACTGAAGCTTTCTTT. Its translation: CASSYSTVLNTEAFF.

Many counts were recorded for this clonotype. The J gene is TRBJ1-5, the V gene TRBV6-1; D uncertain. The V and J ends lost 2 bases and 10 bases respectively, with 18 bases between them. The CDR3 is 15 residues long. The germline gives CDR1 MNHNS, CDR2 SASEGT. In DNA form, the CDR3 reads TGTGCCAGCAGTGAAATGGAACGGAGGCCAAATCCCCAGCATTTT. Residues: CASSEMERRPNPQHF.

This clonotype appeared many times. The gene calls are TRBV19 and TRBJ1-5, with TRBD1 as a possible D gene (6 bases). V was trimmed by 1 base and J by 5 bases, leaving 12 bases between them. The germline V gene encodes CDR1 LNHDA and CDR2 SQIVND (reference sequence). This CDR3 region has 15 residues. Here the CDR3 DNA reads TGTGCCAGTAGTATAGGAGGGACACGAGATCAGCCCCAGCATTTT. It specifies CASSIGGTRDQPQHF.

This clonotype has only a few counts. It is likely a read error, because the conserved phenylalanine at the end of the CDR3 is missing. The rearrangement uses TRBV6-1 and TRBJ1-1; D is possibly TRBD1 (6 bases). Germline V lookup: CDR1 MNHNS, CDR2 SASEGT. This CDR3 region has 15 residues. V was clipped by 7 bases and J by 0 bases, with 15 bases between them. The chain's CDR3 is CASNRDRGMNTEAFY. CDR3 coding DNA: TGTGCCAGCAACCGGGATAGGGGGATGAACACTGAAGCTTTCTAT.

This clonotype was counted many times. The chain joins TRBV6-4 to TRBJ1-2, with TRBD1 matching over 8 bases. In germline, CDR1 is MRHNA, CDR2 SNTAGT. This CDR3 region has 13 residues. The V gene end was trimmed by 7 bases and the J gene end by 5 bases; junction bases not matched to a gene: 6. The CDR3 region has the DNA TGTGCCAGCACTTGGGACAGGACTTATGGCTACACCTTC. This sequence encodes CASTWDRTYGYTF.

This clonotype was counted a few times. The chain links TRBV11-2 to TRBJ2-5, with TRBD2 matching 13 bases. CDR1 and CDR2 (germline): SGHAT, FQNNGV. The CDR3 is 18 amino acids. The ends lost 0 bases at V and 3 bases at J; junction bases unmatched: 7. DNA of the CDR3: TGTGCCAGCAGCTTAGATTGGAGGACTAGCGGGGGTAAAGAGACCCAGTACTTC. As protein: CASSLDWRTSGGKETQYF.

In this sample, this clonotype turned up many times. The chain is built from TRBV27 and TRBJ2-5; D remains ambiguous. This CDR3 comprises 14 residues. Trimming stripped 5 bases from V and 0 bases from J, with 10 bases between. CDR1 and CDR2 (germline): MNHEY, SMNVEV (reference sequence). For the CDR3, the DNA is TGTGCCAGCAGTCCCCTCGGAGACCAAGAGACCCAGTACTTC. It yields the protein CASSPLGDQETQYF.

V and J are TRBV2 and TRBJ1-2; maybe TRBD1 (6 bases). The germline V and J ends were trimmed by 5 bases and 2 bases, with 21 bases remaining between them. The V gene's germline CDR1 is SNHLY and CDR2 FYNNEI. The CDR3 extends over 17 amino acids. The CDR3 here is CASSPRQAIQRNYGYTF. The CDR3, as DNA: TGTGCCAGCAGTCCCCGACAGGCCATACAGAGGAACTATGGCTACACCTTC.

This clonotype showed up many times. The chain employs TRBV13 and TRBJ1-2; 8 bases line up with TRBD1. The V gene end was trimmed by 5 bases and the J gene end by 8 bases; junction bases not matched to a gene: 16. Germline CDR1 and CDR2: PRHDT and FYEKMQ (reference sequence). The CDR3 length is 16 residues. CDR3 coding DNA: TGTGCCAGCAGCCCGGCCCACACCAGGGGGCTAAGGGGCTACACCTTC. This gives the protein CASSPAHTRGLRGYTF.